This entry describes one TCR beta chain. It was patients with CD8+CD57+ cell expansion by flow cytometry who were chosen for sequencing. Genomic DNA provided the template from which TCR beta VDJ and CDR3 profiles were obtained. TCRdb ran MiXCR on the reads and lists one entry per CDR3 protein. The sample records about 190,000 distinct CDR3 sequences, 48% being singletons. The entry originates in a study of CD8+CD57+ T cells in acquired aplastic anemia. V was trimmed by 5 bases and J by 5 bases, leaving 15 bases between them. This CDR3 comprises 14 residues. In germline, CDR1 is SGHTA, CDR2 FQGNSA. Input material: sorted CD4+, CD8+, or CD8+CD57+ T cells (not recorded which) from PBMCs. This rearrangement joins TRBV7-2 to TRBJ1-2; D is uncertain. The sequence was collected from a human donor with aplastic anemia. CDR3 in amino acids: CASSPQRADYGYTF. In DNA form, the CDR3 reads TGTGCCAGCAGCCCACAGCGCGCGGATTATGGCTACACCTTC. The variable domain in full, with the rest retrieved from reference TRBV7-2 and TRBJ1-2, is GAGVSQSPSNKVTEKGKDVELRCDPISGHTALYWYRQSLGQGLEFLIYFQGNSAPDKSGLPSDRFSAERTGGSVSTLTIQRTQQEDSAVYLCASSPQRADYGYTFGSGTRLTVV.